Ten or more counts support the clone carrying this T cell receptor beta chain. Its specificity is not known. These data originate in a study of T cells in Graves' hyperthyroidism and ophthalmopathy. CDR3 size: 14 residues. Germline V lookup: CDR1 MDHEN, CDR2 SYDVKM. Germline trimming cut 6 bases from V and 1 base from J; bases unmatched to any gene: 6. General study results and limits: The model anticipated ophthalmopathy a median approximately 6.6 months pre-onset.

Amplification of TCR beta CDR3 regions was performed using RNA transcripts as template. The HTBI set primed first-round TCR CDR3 RT-PCR. TCRdb passed the multiplex PCR reads through MiXCR, listing each CDR3 protein once. The repertoire holds 400,000 to 550,000 distinct CDR3 sequences, approximately 25% seen once, with roughly 10% in the top ten. The source is a woman under 40 with Graves' ophthalmopathy. Specimen: blood. The rearrangement joins TRBV28 to TRBJ2-7, with 7 bases lining up with TRBD2. CDR3 nucleotide sequence: TGTGCCAGCAGACGAAAGCGGGGATCCTACGAGCAGTACTTC. Its protein is CASRRKRGSYEQYF.